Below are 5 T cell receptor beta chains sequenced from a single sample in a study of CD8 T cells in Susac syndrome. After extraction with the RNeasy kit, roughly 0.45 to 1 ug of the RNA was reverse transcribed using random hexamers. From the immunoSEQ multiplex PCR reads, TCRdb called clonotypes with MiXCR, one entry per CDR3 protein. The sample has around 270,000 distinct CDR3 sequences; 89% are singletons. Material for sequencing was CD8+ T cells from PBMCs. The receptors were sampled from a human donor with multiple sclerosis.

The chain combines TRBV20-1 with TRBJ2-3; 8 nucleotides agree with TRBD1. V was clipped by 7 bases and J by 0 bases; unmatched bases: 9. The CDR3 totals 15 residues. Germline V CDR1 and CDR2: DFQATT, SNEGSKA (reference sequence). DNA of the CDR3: TGCAGTGGACAGGGGCGTATCACTAGCACAGATACGCAGTATTTT. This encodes CSGQGRITSTDTQYF.

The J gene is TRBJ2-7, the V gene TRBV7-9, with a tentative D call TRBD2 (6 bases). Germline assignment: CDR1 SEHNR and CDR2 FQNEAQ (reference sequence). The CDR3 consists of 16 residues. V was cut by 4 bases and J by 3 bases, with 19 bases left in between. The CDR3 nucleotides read TGTGCCAGCAGCTCTACTGGGGGGAGGAAGAACTACGAGCAGTACTTC. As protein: CASSSTGGRKNYEQYF. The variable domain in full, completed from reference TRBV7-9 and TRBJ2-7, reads DTGVSQNPRHKITKRGQNVTFRCDPISEHNRLYWYRQTLGQGPEFLTYFQNEAQLEKSRLLSDRFSAERPKGSFSTLEIQRTEQGDSAMYLCASSSTGGRKNYEQYFGPGTRLTVT.

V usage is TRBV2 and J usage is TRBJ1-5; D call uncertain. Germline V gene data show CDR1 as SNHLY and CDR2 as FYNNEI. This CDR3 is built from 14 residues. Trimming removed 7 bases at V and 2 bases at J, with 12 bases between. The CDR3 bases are TGTGCCAGCAAAGGTCCCCTAGGCAATCAGCCCCAGCATTTT. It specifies CASKGPLGNQPQHF.

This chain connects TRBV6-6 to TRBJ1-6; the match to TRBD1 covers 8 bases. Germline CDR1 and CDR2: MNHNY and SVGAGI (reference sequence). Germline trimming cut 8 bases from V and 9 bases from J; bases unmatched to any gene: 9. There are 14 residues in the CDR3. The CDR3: CASAHRGLGSPLHF. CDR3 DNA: TGTGCCAGCGCCCACAGGGGGTTAGGTTCACCCCTCCACTTT.

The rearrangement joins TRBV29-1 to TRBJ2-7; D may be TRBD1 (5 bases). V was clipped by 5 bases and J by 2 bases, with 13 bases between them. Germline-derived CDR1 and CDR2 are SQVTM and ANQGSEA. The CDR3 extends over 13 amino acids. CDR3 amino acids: CSVRTNRAYEQYF. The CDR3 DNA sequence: TGCAGCGTTAGGACAAACCGAGCCTACGAGCAGTACTTC.